Sequencing of this T cell receptor beta chain was carried out in a study of blood T cell repertoires in COVID-19. Across the whole study: PBMCs, B-cell-depleted T cells, or T cells were the source of the cDNA or gDNA that made up the material.

Generated by immunoSEQ multiplex PCR, the TCRdb table keeps only in-frame clones and is missing some. Here the sample spans about 220,000 clones, 84% being singletons. The junction had 4 bases not matched to a gene; V was cut back by 2 bases and J by 5 bases. The CDR3 consists of 15 residues. CDR1 SNHLY and CDR2 FYNNEI come from the germline V gene. The gene calls are TRBV2 and TRBJ2-1, with 9 positions matching TRBD2. The TCR sequence derives from a woman aged 55-70 years who had recovered from COVID-19. The sequencing sample was made of peripheral blood. The CDR3, as DNA: TGTGCCAGCAGTGAATCGAGCGGGGGGCACAATGAGCAGTTCTTC. Amino acid sequence: CASSESSGGHNEQFF. The full variable domain, completed using reference TRBV2 and TRBJ2-1, is EPEVTQTPSHQVTQMGQEVILRCVPISNHLYFYWYRQILGQKVEFLVSFYNNEISEKSEIFDDQFSVERPDGSNFTLKIRSTKLEDSAMYFCASSESSGGHNEQFFGPGTRLTVL.